Listed below are T cell receptor beta chains from one sample, sequenced in a study of identical twins. TCRdb fed the 5' RACE reads into MiXCR, producing one record per CDR3 protein. The table includes 450,000 or so distinct CDR3 sequences, over 12% detected once. These data were also reused for a study on yellow fever vaccine responses in identical twins.

The sequenced sample was CD4+ T cells sorted from blood. These receptor sequences come from a woman aged 18-29 years in good health. Each CDR3 is given with its conserved first and last residue. Each record gives: J gene, D gene, CDR3 length, V gene, clone size, CDR3 protein, CDR3 DNA. D genes are given only for firm matches. A clone size is listed for some rows: how often the clone was seen (once, few, many), or a class if it is expanded.

TRBJ1-2 - 14 TRBV15 - CATSRDGRERGYTF TGTGCCACCAGCAGAGATGGTAGGGAGCGTGGCTACACCTTC
TRBJ2-5 - 13 TRBV5-1 many CASSLTGPGTQYF TGCGCCAGCAGCTTGACGGGACCAGGGACCCAGTACTTC
TRBJ2-7 - 15 TRBV6-2/TRBV6-3 few CASSYVATSSYEQYF TGTGCCAGCAGTTACGTCGCAACGAGCTCCTACGAGCAGTACTTC
TRBJ2-3 - 14 TRBV29-1 - CSSSGGEGTDTQYF TGCAGCTCCTCCGGGGGAGAGGGGACAGATACGCAGTATTTT
TRBJ2-5 - 15 TRBV7-9 few CASSSRSSDQETQYF TGTGCCAGCAGCTCCCGATCTAGCGACCAAGAGACCCAGTACTTC
TRBJ2-7 - 15 TRBV12-3/TRBV12-4 few CASSLRAGAYYEQYF TGTGCCAGCAGTTTACGGGCGGGGGCGTACTACGAGCAGTACTTC
TRBJ2-1 TRBD2 16 TRBV3-1 few CASSHPSGSGYNEQFF TGTGCCAGCAGCCACCCGAGCGGGAGCGGTTACAATGAGCAGTTCTTC
TRBJ2-2 - 14 TRBV5-1 - CASSSDTNTGELFF TGCGCCAGCAGTTCGGACACAAACACCGGGGAGCTGTTTTTT
TRBJ1-2 - 15 TRBV15 - CATSRGGVYNYGYTF TGTGCCACCAGCAGAGGAGGGGTGTACAACTATGGCTACACCTTC
TRBJ2-2 - 16 TRBV20-1 few CSARSSRTSNTGELFF TGCAGTGCTCGCTCCTCCAGGACTTCGAACACCGGGGAGCTGTTTTTT
TRBJ1-1 TRBD1 17 TRBV5-1 few CASSPQGALHSGTEAFF TGCGCCAGCAGCCCACAGGGGGCCCTTCATTCGGGAACTGAAGCTTTCTTT
TRBJ2-7 - 14 TRBV11-2 few CASSLGPTHYEQYF TGTGCCAGCAGCTTAGGACCGACTCACTACGAGCAGTACTTC
TRBJ2-7 TRBD2 17 TRBV15 many CATSMIGTSGRRYEQYF TGTGCCACCAGCATGATAGGAACTAGCGGGAGGAGGTACGAGCAGTACTTC
TRBJ2-2 - 15 TRBV7-9 - CASSLGQRNTGELFF TGTGCCAGCAGCTTGGGACAAAGAAACACCGGGGAGCTGTTTTTT
TRBJ2-1 - 15 TRBV12-5 few CASGLGTRGGFEQFF TGTGCTAGTGGTTTGGGAACAAGGGGGGGCTTCGAGCAGTTCTTC
TRBJ1-4 - 12 TRBV6-5 few CASSSRREKLFF TGTGCCAGCAGCTCTCGGCGGGAAAAACTGTTTTTT
TRBJ2-1 TRBD2 14 TRBV12-3/TRBV12-4 - CASGDSGRGNEQFF TGTGCCAGCGGGGATAGCGGGAGAGGGAATGAGCAGTTCTTC
TRBJ2-3 - 14 TRBV15 - CATSRDRPPGTQYF TGTGCCACCAGCAGAGATCGACCCCCAGGTACGCAGTATTTT
TRBJ2-3 TRBD1 15 TRBV20-1 - CSARDRTGGAYTQYF TGCAGTGCTAGAGATCGAACAGGGGGCGCGTATACGCAGTATTTT
TRBJ2-1 - 15 TRBV7-3 many CASSPAPDRNNEQFF TGTGCCAGCAGCCCCGCCCCAGACAGAAACAATGAGCAGTTCTTC
TRBJ2-1 TRBD1 15 TRBV10-3 - CAISLTGGADNEQFF TGTGCCATCAGCCTGACAGGGGGCGCGGACAATGAGCAGTTCTTC
TRBJ2-1 - 15 TRBV7-7 - CASSLGFSEGNEQFF TGTGCTAGCAGCTTAGGTTTCTCCGAGGGGAATGAGCAGTTCTTC
TRBJ2-5 - 13 TRBV12-3/TRBV12-4 - CASSSGPSGTQYF TGTGCCAGCAGTTCCGGACCCAGCGGGACCCAGTACTTC
TRBJ2-2 - 14 TRBV27 many CASSLVPGTGELFF TGTGCCAGCAGTTTGGTACCTGGGACCGGGGAGCTGTTTTTT
TRBJ2-5 - 13 TRBV18 once CASSATPQETQYF TGTGCCAGCTCAGCGACACCCCAAGAGACCCAGTACTTC
TRBJ2-5 - 14 TRBV3-1 few CASSQERGQETQYF TGTGCCAGCAGCCAAGAGCGGGGTCAAGAGACCCAGTACTTC
TRBJ1-3 - 13 TRBV9 few CASSVAGGNTIYF TGTGCCAGCAGCGTAGCTGGAGGAAACACCATATATTTT
TRBJ2-4 - 14 TRBV9 few CASSVGGPENIQYF TGTGCCAGCAGCGTGGGGGGGCCGGAAAACATTCAGTACTTC
TRBJ2-3 TRBD2 16 TRBV7-9 few CASSFRGSGGADTQYF TGTGCCAGCAGTTTTCGAGGTAGCGGGGGTGCAGATACGCAGTATTTT
TRBJ2-3 - 16 TRBV21-1 - CASSSAGTGSTDTQYF TGTGCCAGCAGCAGCGCCGGGACAGGAAGCACAGATACGCAGTATTTT
TRBJ2-1 TRBD1 16 TRBV27 many CASSSQGLQGINEQFF TGTGCCAGCAGTTCACAGGGTCTACAGGGGATCAATGAGCAGTTCTTC
TRBJ2-1 TRBD1 13 TRBV11-3 few CASSPTGAGEQFF TGTGCCAGCAGCCCAACAGGGGCAGGGGAGCAGTTCTTC
TRBJ1-3 TRBD1 15 TRBV7-2 many CASSPPGQGRATIYF TGTGCCAGCAGTCCGCCGGGACAGGGACGGGCCACCATATATTTT
TRBJ2-2 - 16 TRBV3-1 - CASSLHAGSGTGELFF TGTGCCAGCAGCCTACACGCGGGGTCGGGCACCGGGGAGCTGTTTTTT
TRBJ2-7 TRBD2 13 TRBV20-1 few CSAREAGIHEQYF TGCAGTGCTAGAGAAGCGGGAATCCACGAGCAGTACTTC
TRBJ1-1 - 14 TRBV12-3/TRBV12-4 - CASRQGGVGTEAFF TGTGCCAGCAGACAAGGGGGGGTTGGCACTGAAGCTTTCTTT
TRBJ2-1 TRBD2 17 TRBV11-2 - CASSPPGLAGGSHEQFF TGTGCCAGCAGCCCGCCGGGACTAGCGGGAGGGTCCCATGAGCAGTTCTTC
TRBJ2-5 TRBD2 17 TRBV12-5 few CASGFGQGLAGAETQYF TGTGCTAGTGGTTTCGGTCAGGGACTAGCGGGAGCAGAGACCCAGTACTTC
TRBJ2-3 TRBD2 18 TRBV7-2 - CASSLSGRPPTSTDTQYF TGTGCCAGCAGCTTGAGCGGGAGGCCCCCGACTAGCACAGATACGCAGTATTTT
TRBJ2-7 TRBD1 13 TRBV2 - CASIGTGTYEQYF TGTGCCAGCATTGGGACAGGGACCTACGAGCAGTACTTC
TRBJ2-5 TRBD2 18 TRBV9 - CASSVGTSGRGPQETQYF TGTGCCAGCAGCGTAGGGACTAGCGGGAGGGGACCTCAAGAGACCCAGTACTTC
TRBJ2-1 - 14 TRBV4-3 few CASRTEAAGNEQFF TGCGCCAGCCGGACCGAGGCCGCTGGCAATGAGCAGTTCTTC
TRBJ2-7 TRBD2 15 TRBV10-2 few CASSRLAGGSYEQYF TGCGCCAGCAGCCGACTAGCGGGAGGCTCCTACGAGCAGTACTTC
TRBJ1-3 - 14 TRBV5-6 - CASSIDTSGNTIYF TGTGCCAGCAGCATAGACACCTCTGGAAACACCATATATTTT
TRBJ2-1 TRBD2 15 TRBV6-2/TRBV6-3 - CASSYGGSGNNEQFF TGTGCCAGCAGTTACGGGGGGAGCGGGAACAATGAGCAGTTCTTC
TRBJ2-3 TRBD2 16 TRBV4-2 few CASSQSLADSTDTQYF TGTGCCAGCAGCCAGTCACTAGCGGATAGCACAGATACGCAGTATTTT
TRBJ2-7 - 13 TRBV4-2 - CASSQAPGGEQYF TGTGCCAGCAGCCAGGCGCCCGGGGGCGAGCAGTACTTC
TRBJ2-7 - 15 TRBV9 - CASSVGAVPSYEQYF TGTGCCAGCAGCGTAGGAGCAGTCCCCTCCTACGAGCAGTACTTC
TRBJ2-3 - 15 TRBV19 few CASIGVAGPTDTQYF TGTGCCAGTATTGGAGTTGCAGGGCCCACAGATACGCAGTATTTT
TRBJ2-2 TRBD1 15 TRBV20-1 few CSARPDRGGTGELFF TGCAGTGCTAGACCGGACAGGGGGGGAACCGGGGAGCTGTTTTTT
TRBJ2-7 - 15 TRBV5-5 few CASSLEAGPTYEQYF TGTGCCAGCAGCTTGGAAGCGGGTCCAACCTACGAGCAGTACTTC
TRBJ2-3 TRBD2 14 TRBV12-3/TRBV12-4 - CASSMSGGADTQYF TGTGCCAGCAGTATGTCGGGGGGGGCAGATACGCAGTATTTT